Detailed here is one T cell receptor (beta chain). Its target is not known. The record originates from a study of T-cell memory formation after mild COVID-19. Looking at the study overall: Largely, the TCR clusters proved donor specific. Study results and limitations: Cross-reactive memory appears to have joined, as suggested by some responding clones showing up in pre-infection memory. Researchers could not confirm that second-wave clones peaking on day 37 targeted SARS-CoV-2. The CD4+ clones that contracted clustered mainly within CM and EM, and the CD8+ clones concentrated in EMRA.

J lost 2 bases, V lost 6 bases, and 7 bases had no gene match. The CDR3 runs 15 residues. Per the germline V gene, CDR1 is LNHDA and CDR2 is SQIVND (reference sequence). A single record per CDR3 protein comes from TCRdb applying MiXCR to the 5' RACE reads. Of 100,000 to 150,000 distinct CDR3 sequences in the sample, more than 15% were seen once. Sequencing was done on a sample of PBMCs or a T cell subset sorted from them (not recorded which). The J gene is TRBJ2-3, the V gene TRBV19; 8 bases line up with TRBD1. The source is an adult woman who had mild COVID-19 (a few samples of this study predate the infection). Cell type and time point are not known. The CDR3, as DNA: TGTGCCAGTAGCCAGGGACAGGTCTTCACAGATACGCAGTATTTT. It specifies CASSQGQVFTDTQYF.